The sequence of this T cell receptor (beta chain) was determined in a study of control samples from healthy donors and cancer patients. The table came from immunoSEQ multiplex PCR; TCRdb's copy has only in-frame clones and leaves some out. This sample has more than 110,000 clones, with 80% to 95% found just once. Trimming took 4 bases from V and 4 from J, leaving 19 bases between them. Germline CDR1 SNHLY, CDR2 FYNNEI. CDR3 size: 16 residues. This clonotype was obtained from a man between 25 and 39 years old in good health. The chain recombines TRBV2 with TRBJ1-2; D ambiguous. Sequencing input: blood. The CDR3 region has the DNA TGTGCCAGCAGTGGGGGAGAATCAGGAATTCGCTATGGCTACACCTTC. This encodes CASSGGESGIRYGYTF.